The clone carrying this T cell receptor (beta chain) was found once. The source of the sample is a study of blood T cell repertoires in COVID-19. Across the study: The analysed material was cDNA or gDNA that came from T cells, B-cell-depleted T cells, or PBMCs.

Clones were sequenced by immunoSEQ multiplex PCR, and TCRdb holds only the in-frame ones, with some missing. This table has about 200,000 clones, over 75% appearing once. The CDR3 contains 15 residues. Germline lookup yields CDR1 SGHRS and CDR2 YFSETQ. J gave up 8 bases and V 4 bases, and 9 bases lay outside the gene matches. The chain employs TRBV5-1 and TRBJ1-5; 10 bases fit TRBD1. The sequence came from a man aged 50 to 59 with acute or convalescent COVID-19. The sequencing input was peripheral blood. The CDR3 loop reads CASSDGTGEGKPQHF. The CDR3, as DNA: TGCGCCAGCAGCGACGGGACAGGGGAGGGGAAGCCCCAGCATTTT.